The 27 T cell receptor gamma chains reported below all come from one sample, sequenced in a study of gamma-delta chains in newborns, infants, children. TCRdb re-analyzed the reads via CATT. Found here are some 900 gamma-chain clones, roughly 70% of them singletons; the top ten hold 20% to 30%. Sequenced sample: blood. The receptors here all came from a child who was a newborn, infant or young child, either healthy, febrile or measles-vaccinated (not recorded which).

This clone was recorded a few times. V is TRGV9 and J is TRGJP. The J gene, left out of TCRdb, was set here by checking the DNA against germline. CDR1 and CDR2 from the germline V gene are GITISATS and ISYDGTV (reference sequence). This CDR3 is 17 amino acids long. The ends lost 0 bases at V and 10 bases at J; junction bases unmatched: 9. CDR3 sequence: CALWEVLGDLGKKIKVF. In DNA form, the CDR3 reads TGTGCCTTGTGGGAGGTGCTGGGGGACTTGGGCAAAAAAATCAAGGTATTT.

The J gene is TRGJ1 or TRGJ2, the V gene TRGV2. The J gene is not listed in TCRdb, so it was assigned here from a DNA match to germline. Trimming took 0 bases from V and 7 from J; bases not matched to a gene: 6. The CDR3 length is 13 residues. Germline CDR1 EGSNGY, CDR2 YDSYNSKV. For the CDR3, the DNA is TGTGCCACCTGGGACGGGCGGGAATATAAGAAACTCTTT. The encoded protein is CATWDGREYKKLF.

This clone was seen once. The chain links TRGV3 to TRGJ1 or TRGJ2. No J gene is reported in TCRdb; it was inferred here by comparing the DNA with germline. From germline, CDR1 is VTNTFY and CDR2 YDVSTARD (reference sequence). V lost 1 base and J lost 11; bases outside the gene matches: 2. The CDR3 runs 10 residues. The CDR3 nucleotides read TGTGCCACCTGGGACAGCCAGAAACTCTTT. Amino acids: CATWDSQKLF.

This clone has only a few counts. The chain employs TRGV3 and TRGJ1 or TRGJ2. The J gene, left out of TCRdb, was set here by checking the DNA against germline. Germline lookup yields CDR1 VTNTFY and CDR2 YDVSTARD (reference sequence). Unmatched junction bases numbered 6, after V lost 0 bases and J lost 4 bases. The length of the CDR3 is 14 residues. CDR3 sequence (DNA): TGTGCCACCTGGGACAGGCGTCGGTATTATAAGAAACTCTTT. Protein: CATWDRRRYYKKLF.

This clone was seen once. The sample contains more than one DNA sequence encoding this CDR3. The chain has TRGV9 and TRGJP. In the absence of a J gene in TCRdb, the DNA was matched to germline to assign it here. Germline values: CDR1 GITISATS, CDR2 ISYDGTV (reference sequence). CDR3 length equals 17 residues. J was trimmed by 6 bases and V by 0 bases; bases with no gene match: 5. As DNA, the CDR3 is TGTGCCTTGTGGGAGGTGCAAAGAGAGTTGGGCAAAAAAATCAAGGTATTT. Its translation: CALWEVQRELGKKIKVF.

The chain uses TRGV9 and TRGJP. No J gene was available from TCRdb, and it was assigned here by a germline match of the DNA. Germline V gene lookup returns CDR1 GITISATS and CDR2 ISYDGTV (reference sequence). The trim removed 0 bases at V and 6 bases at J, leaving 5 bases unmatched. The CDR3 sequence is 17 residues long. The CDR3 reads CALWEVDTELGKKIKVF. The CDR3 coding sequence is TGTGCCTTGTGGGAGGTGGATACAGAGTTGGGCAAAAAAATCAAGGTATTT.

As regards this clone: Within the sample, other DNA sequences also encode this same CDR3. The chain employs TRGV5 and TRGJ1 or TRGJ2. Because TCRdb records no J gene, it was assigned here through a match of the DNA to germline. Germline lookup yields CDR1 VINAFY and CDR2 YDVSNSKD. CDR3 length: 13 amino acids. The V segment lost 0 bases and the J segment 4 bases; nucleotides outside the gene matches: 3. CDR3 loop: CATWDRRYYKKLF. The DNA for the CDR3 is TGTGCCACCTGGGACAGGCGATATTATAAGAAACTCTTT.

The DNA for the CDR3 is TGTGCCTTGTGGGATGGGGAGTTGGGCAAAAAAATCAAGGTATTT. Translation gives CALWDGELGKKIKVF. This chain links TRGV9 with TRGJP. In the absence of a J gene in TCRdb, the DNA was matched to germline to assign it here. Germline CDR1 reads GITISATS; CDR2 reads ISYDGTV (reference sequence). The ends lost 4 bases at V and 7 bases at J; junction bases unmatched: 4. CDR3 length: 15 residues.

The rearrangement joins TRGV9 to TRGJ1 or TRGJ2. No J gene is reported in TCRdb; it was inferred here by comparing the DNA with germline. The germline V gene has CDR1 GITISATS and CDR2 ISYDGTV (reference sequence). V lost 0 bases to trimming and J lost 3 bases; unmatched junction nucleotides: 5. There are 14 residues in the CDR3. The CDR3 bases are TGTGCCTTGTGGGAGGTGCGATCTTATTATAAGAAACTCTTT. As protein: CALWEVRSYYKKLF.

Of note for this clone: At one of its ends the junction is not consistent with the germline gene, which may arise from a read error. CDR3 DNA: TGTGCCAACTGGCTGAATTATTATAAGAAACTCTTT. Protein product: CANWLNYYKKLF. The V and J genes are TRGV4 and TRGJ1 or TRGJ2. The J gene, absent from TCRdb, was called here by matching the DNA to germline. Germline V lookup: CDR1 EGSTGY, CDR2 YDSYTSSV. This CDR3 spans 12 amino acids.

This chain connects TRGV2 to TRGJP2. The J gene is not listed in TCRdb, so it was assigned here from a DNA match to germline. From germline, CDR1 is EGSNGY and CDR2 YDSYNSKV. With 5 bases clipped from V and 3 bases from J, the junction kept 3 bases outside the gene matches. This CDR3 spans 13 amino acids. The CDR3, as DNA: TGTGCCACCTGGGGTCGTAGTGATTGGATCAAGACGTTT. This translates into CATWGRSDWIKTF.

Comment on this clone: This sample also contains other DNA sequences that code for the same CDR3. The chain carries TRGV2 and TRGJ1 or TRGJ2. The J gene is absent in TCRdb and was assigned here via DNA matching to germline. CDR1 EGSNGY and CDR2 YDSYNSKV come from the germline V gene. The V segment lost 1 base and the J segment 7 bases; nucleotides outside the gene matches: 1. There are 11 residues in the CDR3. Written as DNA, the CDR3 is TGTGCCACCTGGGACGGATATAAGAAACTCTTT. Translated, it gives CATWDGYKKLF.

Only one count was recorded for this clone. The V gene is uncalled and the J gene is TRGJ1 or TRGJ2. The CDR3 is 11 amino acids. The CDR3 nucleotides are TGTGCCACCTGGGACGGCAATAAGAAACTCTTT. Its translation is CATWDGNKKLF.

No V gene was called, though TRGJP was called as the J gene. The CDR3 has 17 residues. This CDR3 is CALWEVFQELGKKIKVF. The CDR3 DNA reads TGTGCCTTGTGGGAGGTCTTTCAAGAGTTGGGCAAAAAAATCAAGGTATTT.

The V call is TRGV9, the J call TRGJP. The J gene, left out of TCRdb, was set here by checking the DNA against germline. Per the germline V gene, CDR1 is GITISATS and CDR2 is ISYDGTV (reference sequence). There are 15 residues in the CDR3. The V segment lost 5 bases and the J segment 9 bases; nucleotides outside the gene matches: 7. CDR3 residues: CALWARGLGKKIKVF. The CDR3, as DNA: TGTGCCTTGTGGGCCAGAGGGTTGGGCAAAAAAATCAAGGTATTT.

For the J gene the call is TRGJP1; the V gene lacks a call. The CDR3 runs 10 residues. Here the CDR3 DNA reads TGTGCCACCTGGGGTTGGTTCAAGATATTT. This translates into CATWGWFKIF.

The rearrangement joins TRGV9 to TRGJP. TCRdb leaves out the J gene; it was filled in here by matching the DNA to germline. Germline V gene sequence: CDR1 GITISATS, CDR2 ISYDGTV (reference sequence). J lost 6 bases, V lost 0 bases, and 5 bases had no gene match. The CDR3 extends over 17 amino acids. In DNA, the CDR3 is TGTGCCTTGTGGGAGGTGCACTCAGAGTTGGGCAAAAAAATCAAGGTATTT. Translated, it gives CALWEVHSELGKKIKVF.

The chain is built from TRGV5P and TRGJ1 or TRGJ2. In the absence of a J gene in TCRdb, the DNA was matched to germline to assign it here. TRGV5P is an annotated pseudogene. CDR3 length equals 12 residues. The CDR3 nucleotides are TGTGCCACCTGGGGCGATTATTACAAGAAACTCTTT. Translation: CATWGDYYKKLF.

The J gene is TRGJP, the V gene TRGV9. The J gene, left out of TCRdb, was set here by checking the DNA against germline. The CDR3 totals 15 residues. With V trimmed by 5 bases and J by 7 bases, 5 bases remained unmatched. Germline values: CDR1 GITISATS, CDR2 ISYDGTV (reference sequence). CDR3 amino acids: CALWGLELGKKIKVF. The DNA of the CDR3 is TGTGCCTTGTGGGGGCTGGAGTTGGGCAAAAAAATCAAGGTATTT.

The sample holds a few counts of this clone. The genes are TRGV9 and TRGJP. The J gene was not available in TCRdb and was assigned here by matching the DNA to germline segments. Trimming cost V 0 bases and J 7 bases; bases outside gene matches: 6. This CDR3 region has 17 residues. CDR1 GITISATS and CDR2 ISYDGTV come from the germline V gene (reference sequence). CDR3 nucleotides: TGTGCCTTGTGGGAGGTGCGGCGGGAGTTGGGCAAAAAAATCAAGGTATTT. Protein sequence: CALWEVRRELGKKIKVF.

There are a few counts of this clone. The rearrangement joins TRGV9 to TRGJP. TCRdb offers no J gene call, so here the DNA was matched to germline to obtain one. V lost 3 bases to trimming and J lost 7 bases; unmatched junction nucleotides: 9. CDR3 length: 17 residues. Germline assignment: CDR1 GITISATS and CDR2 ISYDGTV (reference sequence). CDR3 nucleotides: TGTGCCTTGTGGGAGCCATCTCGTGAGTTGGGCAAAAAAATCAAGGTATTT. Its translation: CALWEPSRELGKKIKVF.

This clone was recorded a few times. CDR3 nucleotide sequence: TGTGCCTTGTGGGAGGTGCGGTCAGAGTTGGGCAAAAAAATCAAGGTATTT. This translates into CALWEVRSELGKKIKVF. This sequence joins TRGV9 and TRGJP. J was trimmed by 6 bases and V by 0 bases; bases with no gene match: 5. This CDR3 region has 17 residues. The V gene's germline CDR1 is GITISATS and CDR2 ISYDGTV (reference sequence).

No V gene was called, though TRGJ1 or TRGJ2 was called as the J gene. The CDR3 consists of 11 residues. CDR3 DNA: TGTGCCACCCCGAATTATTATAAGAAACTCTTT. It encodes CATPNYYKKLF.

V and J are TRGV9 and TRGJ1 or TRGJ2. This CDR3 has 13 amino acids. Germline lookup yields CDR1 GITISATS and CDR2 ISYDGTV (reference sequence). The junction had 1 base not matched to a gene; V was cut back by 2 bases and J by 0 bases. This CDR3 is CALWEANYYKKLF. The CDR3 bases are TGTGCCTTGTGGGAGGCGAATTATTATAAGAAACTCTTT.

On this clone itself: Being one base from a much bigger clone, this may be a read error. CDR3 DNA: TGTGCCTTGTGGGAGGTGCGAAAGTTGGGCAAAAAAATCAAGGTATTT. It yields the protein CALWEVRKLGKKIKVF. The V call is TRGV9, the J call TRGJP. The J gene comes from matching the DNA to germline here; TCRdb lacks it. Trimming took 0 bases from V and 8 from J; bases not matched to a gene: 4. The CDR3 consists of 16 residues. The germline V gene encodes CDR1 GITISATS and CDR2 ISYDGTV (reference sequence).

The V gene was left uncalled, and the J gene is TRGJ1 or TRGJ2. This CDR3 comprises 11 residues. CDR3 loop: CALWDQYKKLF. The CDR3 DNA reads as TGTGCCTTGTGGGATCAATATAAGAAACTCTTT.

The table lists this clone with a count of one. This sequence joins TRGV5 and TRGJ1 or TRGJ2. TCRdb gives no J gene; it was assigned here by matching the DNA to germline. The CDR3 sequence is 10 residues long. Trimming removed 4 bases from V and 9 bases from J; junction bases left unmatched: 3. Looked up from germline, CDR1 is VINAFY and CDR2 is YDVSNSKD. The CDR3 nucleotides are TGTGCCACCTGGGAGGGTAAGAAACTCTTT. This encodes CATWEGKKLF.